One sample yielded the 2 T cell receptor beta chains listed below, sequenced in a study of T cell responses to AZD1222 COVID-19 vaccine. Libraries were prepared by immunoSEQ multiplex PCR; TCRdb keeps only in-frame clonotypes and omits some of them. This table holds roughly 140,000 clones, about 92% found once. Sequenced here: peripheral blood, sampled on day 0 of AZD1222 vaccination. These receptors all stem from an adult in good health.

The genes are TRBV3-1 (or the pseudogene TRBV3-2) and TRBJ2-7, with D possibly matching TRBD1 (7 bases). CDR1 and CDR2 from the germline V gene are LGHDT and YNNKEL (reference sequence). CDR3 length: 16 residues. V shed 0 bases and J shed 6 bases, with 18 bases lying between them. The CDR3 region has the DNA TGTGCCAGCAGCCAAGAAGCGACAGGGAGGATCGGCGAGCAGTACTTC. It specifies CASSQEATGRIGEQYF.

This chain connects TRBV5-1 to TRBJ1-5; 8 nucleotides match TRBD1. With V trimmed by 4 bases and J by 5 bases, 5 bases remained unmatched. In germline, CDR1 is SGHRS, CDR2 YFSETQ. The CDR3 spans 14 residues. CDR3 coding DNA: TGCGCCAGCAGCCCCGGGACAGGCGATCAGCCCCAGCATTTT. Translation gives CASSPGTGDQPQHF.